This TCR beta chain stems from a study of T-cell reconstitution after alpha-beta-depleted transplantation in children. The CDR3 has 11 amino acids. Trimming took off 5 bases at V and 7 bases at J, with 5 bases between the two ends. Unique molecular identifiers were used in preparing the TCRbeta library. TCRdb called the PCR reads again in MiXCR, with one record for every CDR3 protein. The data hold some 550,000 distinct CDR3 sequences, with 20% to 25% observed a single time. The study's findings and limits: The origin of alpha-beta T cells about two months after transplant was reportedly several hundred expanded graft clones.

This clonotype was seen at least ten times. Its specificity is unknown. This clonotype was obtained from a boy younger than two who had a stem cell transplant for acute myeloid leukemia, so the T cells may come from the graft donor. This sample comprised PBMCs, mostly from graft donor cells, obtained 360 days after TCRalphabeta/CD19-depleted stem cell transplant. The chain recombines TRBV12-3 or TRBV12-4 with TRBJ2-2; D gene unclear. The CDR3 reads CASSPYGELFF. The CDR3 bases are TGTGCCAGCAGTCCTTACGGGGAGCTGTTTTTT.